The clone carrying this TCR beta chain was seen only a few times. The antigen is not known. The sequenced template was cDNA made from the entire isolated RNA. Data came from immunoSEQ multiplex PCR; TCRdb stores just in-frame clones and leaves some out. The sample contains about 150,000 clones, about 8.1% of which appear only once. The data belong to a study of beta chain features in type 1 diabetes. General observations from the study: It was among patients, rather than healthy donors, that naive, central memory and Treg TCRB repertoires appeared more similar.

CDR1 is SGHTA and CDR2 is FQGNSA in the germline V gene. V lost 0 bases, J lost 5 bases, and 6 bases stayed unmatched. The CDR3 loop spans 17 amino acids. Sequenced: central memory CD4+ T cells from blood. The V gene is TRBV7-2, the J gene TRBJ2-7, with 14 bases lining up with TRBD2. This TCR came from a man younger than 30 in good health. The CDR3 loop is CASSLAGLAGVSNEQYF. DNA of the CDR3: TGTGCCAGCAGCTTAGCGGGACTAGCGGGAGTGTCTAACGAGCAGTACTTC.